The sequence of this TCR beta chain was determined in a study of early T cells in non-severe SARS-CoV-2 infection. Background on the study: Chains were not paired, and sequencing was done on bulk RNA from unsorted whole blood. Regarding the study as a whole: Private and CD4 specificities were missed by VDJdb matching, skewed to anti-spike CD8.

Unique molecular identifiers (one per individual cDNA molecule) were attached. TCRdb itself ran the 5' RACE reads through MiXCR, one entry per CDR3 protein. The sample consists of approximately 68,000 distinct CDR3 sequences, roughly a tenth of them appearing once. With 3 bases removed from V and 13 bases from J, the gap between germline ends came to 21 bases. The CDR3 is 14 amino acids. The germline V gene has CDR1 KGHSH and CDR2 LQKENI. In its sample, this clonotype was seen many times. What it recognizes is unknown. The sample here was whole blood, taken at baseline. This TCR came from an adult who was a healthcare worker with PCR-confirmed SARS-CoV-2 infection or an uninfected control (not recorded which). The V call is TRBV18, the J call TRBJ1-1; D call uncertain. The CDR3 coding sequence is TGTGCCAGCTCACCGTTGATGGAGGGCACGTTGGATTTCTTT. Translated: CASSPLMEGTLDFF.